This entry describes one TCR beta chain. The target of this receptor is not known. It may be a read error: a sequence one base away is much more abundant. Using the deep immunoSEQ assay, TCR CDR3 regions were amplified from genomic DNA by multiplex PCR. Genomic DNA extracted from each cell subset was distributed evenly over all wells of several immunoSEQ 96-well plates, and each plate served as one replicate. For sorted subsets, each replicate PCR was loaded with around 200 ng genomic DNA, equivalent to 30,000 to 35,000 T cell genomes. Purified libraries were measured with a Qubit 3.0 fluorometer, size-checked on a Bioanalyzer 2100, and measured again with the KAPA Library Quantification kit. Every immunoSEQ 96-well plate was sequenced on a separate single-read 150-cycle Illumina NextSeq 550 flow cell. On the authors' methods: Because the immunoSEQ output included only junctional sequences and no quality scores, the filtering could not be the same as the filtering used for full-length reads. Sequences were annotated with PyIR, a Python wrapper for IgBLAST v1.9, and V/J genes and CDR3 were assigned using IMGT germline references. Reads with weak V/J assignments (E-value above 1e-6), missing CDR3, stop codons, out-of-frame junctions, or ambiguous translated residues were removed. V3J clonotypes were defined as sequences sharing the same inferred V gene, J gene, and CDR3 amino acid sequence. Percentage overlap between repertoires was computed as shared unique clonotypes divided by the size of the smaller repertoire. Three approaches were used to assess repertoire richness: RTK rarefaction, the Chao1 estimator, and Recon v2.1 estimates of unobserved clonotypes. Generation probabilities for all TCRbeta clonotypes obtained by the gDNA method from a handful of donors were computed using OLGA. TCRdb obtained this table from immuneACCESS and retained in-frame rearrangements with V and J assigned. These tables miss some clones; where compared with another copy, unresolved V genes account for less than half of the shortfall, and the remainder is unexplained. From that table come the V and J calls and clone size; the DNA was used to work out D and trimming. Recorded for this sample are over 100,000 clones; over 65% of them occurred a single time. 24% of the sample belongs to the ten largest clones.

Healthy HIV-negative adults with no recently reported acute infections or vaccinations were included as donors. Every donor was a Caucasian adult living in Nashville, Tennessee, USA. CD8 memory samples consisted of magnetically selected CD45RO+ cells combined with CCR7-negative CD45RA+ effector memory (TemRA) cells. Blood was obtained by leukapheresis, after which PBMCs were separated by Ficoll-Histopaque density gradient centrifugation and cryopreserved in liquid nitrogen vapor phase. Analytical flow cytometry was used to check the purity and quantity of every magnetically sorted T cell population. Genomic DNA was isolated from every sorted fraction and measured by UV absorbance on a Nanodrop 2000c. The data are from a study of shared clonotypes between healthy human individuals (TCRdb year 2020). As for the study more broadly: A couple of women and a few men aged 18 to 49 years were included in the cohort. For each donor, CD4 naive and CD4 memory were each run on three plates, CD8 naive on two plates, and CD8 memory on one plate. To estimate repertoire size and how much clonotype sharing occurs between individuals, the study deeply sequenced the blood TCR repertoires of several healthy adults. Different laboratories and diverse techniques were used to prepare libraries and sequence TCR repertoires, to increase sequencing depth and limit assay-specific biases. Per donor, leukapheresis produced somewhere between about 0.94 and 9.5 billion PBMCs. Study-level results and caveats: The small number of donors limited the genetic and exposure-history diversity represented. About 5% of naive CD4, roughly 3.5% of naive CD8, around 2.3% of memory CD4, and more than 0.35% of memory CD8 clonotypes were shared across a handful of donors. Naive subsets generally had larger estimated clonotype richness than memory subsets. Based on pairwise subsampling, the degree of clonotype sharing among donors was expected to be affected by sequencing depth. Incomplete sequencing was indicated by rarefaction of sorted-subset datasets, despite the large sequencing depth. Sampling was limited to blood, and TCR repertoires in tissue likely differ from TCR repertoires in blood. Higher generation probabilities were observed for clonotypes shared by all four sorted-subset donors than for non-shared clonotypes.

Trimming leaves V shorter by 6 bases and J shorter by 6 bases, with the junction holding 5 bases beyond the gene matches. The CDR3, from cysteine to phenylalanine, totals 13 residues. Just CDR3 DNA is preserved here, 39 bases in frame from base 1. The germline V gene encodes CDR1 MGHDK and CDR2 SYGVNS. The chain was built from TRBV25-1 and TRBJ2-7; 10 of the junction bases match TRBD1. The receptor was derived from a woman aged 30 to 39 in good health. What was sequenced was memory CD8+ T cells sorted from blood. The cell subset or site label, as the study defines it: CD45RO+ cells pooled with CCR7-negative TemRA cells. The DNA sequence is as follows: TGTGCCAGCAGCTCCGGACAGGGGGGCGAGCAGTACTTC. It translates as CASSSGQGGEQYF.